This T cell receptor (beta chain) was recovered during a study of T cells in Graves' hyperthyroidism and ophthalmopathy. Findings and limits, study-wide: Also found in blood were most expanded thyroid clonotypes above 0.001. The model forecast ophthalmopathy, anticipating it by a median roughly 6 months before onset.

Diagnoses rested on clinical symptoms, serum thyroxine and TRAb, thyroid ultrasound and orbital computed tomography. The authors obtained PBMCs from roughly 10 ml of fresh peripheral blood. RNA transcripts provided the source from which TCR beta CDR3 regions were amplified. The HTBI primer set drove a first-round RT-PCR of the TCR CDR3. Each CDR3 protein gets one entry after TCRdb re-called the multiplex PCR reads with MiXCR. The sample lists roughly 640,000 distinct CDR3 sequences, approximately 16% occurring once. For this clonotype: Its antigen is unidentified.

This CDR3 contains 13 residues. With 0 bases removed from V and 3 bases from J, the gap between germline ends came to 6 bases. This clonotype was sampled from a woman aged 40 to 50 with Graves' ophthalmopathy. The chain couples TRBV12-3 or TRBV12-4 to TRBJ2-7; D remains ambiguous. The material sequenced was blood. CDR3 DNA sequence: TGTGCCAGCAGTTTAGCGGCAAACTACGAGCAGTACTTC. Amino acid sequence: CASSLAANYEQYF.